There are a few counts of the clone carrying this TCR beta chain. The sample belongs to a study of beta chain features in type 1 diabetes. V was cut by 5 bases and J by 1 base, with 18 bases left in between. Germline V CDR1 and CDR2: SGHVS, FQNEAQ. The CDR3 totals 17 residues. Of the isolated RNA, all was reverse transcribed, and so the sequenced material was expressed TCRB transcripts. Measured with immunoSEQ multiplex PCR; TCRdb has only the in-frame clones, and not every one. Of about 320,000 clones detected, 12% to 15% appear once; the ten largest clones hold approximately 7%. This chain joins TRBV7-8 and TRBJ2-1; D is tentatively TRBD1 or TRBD2 (5 bases each). Sequencing was performed on central memory CD4+ T cells from blood. This receptor was taken from a man aged 25 to 40 in good health. CDR3 DNA sequence: TGTGCCAGCAGCCGAAAATGGGACGGGGAGTCCTACAATGAGCAGTTCTTC. Encoded protein: CASSRKWDGESYNEQFF.